The 7 T cell receptor beta chains presented below share a single source sample, sequenced in a study of blood T cell repertoires in COVID-19. The data were produced by immunoSEQ multiplex PCR, yet TCRdb's version contains in-frame clones alone and is incomplete. The table includes approximately 190,000 clones, around 84% detected once. The sample was peripheral blood. These receptors originate from a human donor in a cohort sampled during active COVID-19.

This clone occurred many times. This chain uses TRBV6-5 with TRBJ2-3; TRBD2 is a possible D gene (5 bases). Deletions cut 5 bases from V and 1 base from J, with 10 bases between. This CDR3 is 14 amino acids long. CDR1 is MNHEY, CDR2 SVGAGI, per germline. CDR3 amino acids: CASSPGWGTDTQYF. In DNA, the CDR3 is TGTGCCAGCAGTCCGGGATGGGGCACAGATACGCAGTATTTT.

This chain uses TRBV2 with TRBJ1-1, with D perhaps matching TRBD1 (6 bases). The CDR3 loop spans 15 amino acids. Trimming removed 11 bases at V and 1 base at J, with 20 bases between. Germline assignment: CDR1 SNHLY and CDR2 FYNNEI. CDR3 protein: CAGLQGRRANTEAFF. The CDR3 coding sequence is TGTGCCGGCCTACAGGGAAGAAGGGCGAACACTGAAGCTTTCTTT.

This clone was recorded once. The V and J genes are TRBV9 and TRBJ2-1, with TRBD2 matching 13 bases. This CDR3 comprises 18 residues. Losses at the gene ends were 4 bases for V and 4 bases for J; bases not matched to a gene: 11. CDR1 SGDLS and CDR2 YYNGEE come from the germline V gene. The CDR3 coding sequence is TGTGCCAGCAGCCCCCTCGGGACTAGCGGGACTAGGTACAATGAGCAGTTCTTC. Its protein is CASSPLGTSGTRYNEQFF.

V usage is TRBV7-2 and J usage is TRBJ2-7, with D unresolved. V lost 0 bases, J lost 3 bases, and 15 bases lay in between. The CDR3 sequence is 16 residues long. From germline, CDR1 is SGHTA and CDR2 FQGNSA. This CDR3 is CASSLATSRMYYEQYV. For the CDR3, the DNA is TGTGCCAGCAGCTTAGCCACTTCCAGGATGTACTACGAGCAGTACGTC.

V gene TRBV6-5 combines with J gene TRBJ2-1, with 7 bases that match TRBD2. V was clipped by 6 bases and J by 4 bases; unmatched bases: 6. Germline V gene lookup returns CDR1 MNHEY and CDR2 SVGAGI. The CDR3 is 14 residues long. CDR3 sequence (DNA): TGTGCCAGCAGGTTGCGGGAGAAATACAATGAGCAGTTCTTC. This sequence encodes CASRLREKYNEQFF.

The rearrangement uses TRBV29-1 and TRBJ1-1; D is perhaps TRBD1 (5 bases). This CDR3 is 14 amino acids long. Germline CDR1 SQVTM, CDR2 ANQGSEA. V was cut by 7 bases and J by 2 bases, with 17 bases left in between. The CDR3 DNA follows: TGCAGCGCCGACCCCGGGGGTAGCAACACTGAAGCTTTCTTT. Protein product: CSADPGGSNTEAFF.

The genes are TRBV28 and TRBJ2-7, with 10 bases that match TRBD1. In germline, CDR1 is MDHEN, CDR2 SYDVKM. With 6 bases clipped from V and 3 bases from J, the junction kept 5 bases outside the gene matches. This CDR3 spans 14 amino acids. CDR3 amino acids: CASRPTGGLYEQYF. The CDR3 DNA sequence: TGTGCCAGCAGGCCGACAGGGGGCCTCTACGAGCAGTACTTC.